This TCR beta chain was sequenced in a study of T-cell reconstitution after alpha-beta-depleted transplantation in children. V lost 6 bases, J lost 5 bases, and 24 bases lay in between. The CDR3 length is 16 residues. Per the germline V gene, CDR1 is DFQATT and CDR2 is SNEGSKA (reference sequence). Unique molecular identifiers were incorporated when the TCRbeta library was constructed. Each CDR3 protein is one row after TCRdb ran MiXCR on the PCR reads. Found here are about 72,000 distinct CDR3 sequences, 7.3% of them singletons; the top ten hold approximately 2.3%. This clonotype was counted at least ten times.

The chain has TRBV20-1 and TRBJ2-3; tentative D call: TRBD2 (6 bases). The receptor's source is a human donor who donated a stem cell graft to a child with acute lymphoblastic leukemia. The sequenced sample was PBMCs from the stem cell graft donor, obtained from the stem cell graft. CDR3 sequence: CSAQSGSGTGGDTQYF. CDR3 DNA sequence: TGCAGTGCCCAAAGTGGGTCAGGAACCGGGGGAGATACGCAGTATTTT.